Presented here are 26 T cell receptor beta chains from one specimen sequenced in a study of regulatory T cells. For these receptors, no antigen is known. Whole-study results and caveats: In CD3G-deficient patients, conventional CD4+ T cells were enriched for hydrophobic CDR3 residues at positions 6 and 7.

Amplification used 52 TRBV primers and 13 TRBJ primers. Data came from immunoSEQ multiplex PCR; TCRdb stores just in-frame clones and leaves some out. The sample consists of about 30,000 clones, around 92% of them appearing once. Material: conventional CD4+ T cells sorted from blood. These TCRs come from a person aged 18 to 29 with CD3G deficiency.

The J gene is TRBJ2-1, the V gene TRBV5-1, with 9 bases fitting TRBD2. The CDR3 is 16 amino acids. The ends lost 0 bases at V and 7 bases at J; junction bases unmatched: 8. CDR1 and CDR2 (germline): SGHRS, YFSETQ. The CDR3 loop is CASSLAVTSGINEQFF. The CDR3 DNA reads as TGCGCCAGCAGCTTGGCTGTGACTAGCGGAATAAATGAGCAGTTCTTC.

The genes are TRBV19 and TRBJ1-2; no firm D call. V was clipped by 3 bases and J by 8 bases, with 13 bases between them. The length of the CDR3 is 13 residues. Germline CDR1 LNHDA, CDR2 SQIVND (reference sequence). This chain's CDR3 is CASSIPDRGGYTF. The CDR3 bases are TGTGCCAGTAGTATTCCAGACCGTGGAGGCTACACCTTC.

This CDR3 is CASSRQALSNEQFF. CDR3 in DNA: TGCGCCAGCAGTCGGCAGGCCCTTAGCAATGAGCAGTTCTTC. The chain links TRBV5-1 to TRBJ2-1, with D unresolved. The CDR3 runs 14 residues. Germline V gene sequence: CDR1 SGHRS, CDR2 YFSETQ. V shed 5 bases and J shed 6 bases, with 15 bases lying between them.

This chain links TRBV6-5 with TRBJ2-7; maybe TRBD1 (6 bases). The length of the CDR3 is 16 residues. V was shortened by 2 bases and J by 0 bases, with 14 bases between the two germline ends. Germline V gives CDR1 MNHEY, CDR2 SVGAGI. CDR3 amino acids: CASSYRQGSLSYEQYF. Written as DNA, the CDR3 is TGTGCCAGCAGTTACCGGCAGGGGTCCCTCTCCTACGAGCAGTACTTC.

The rearrangement uses TRBV5-1 and TRBJ2-3; maybe TRBD1 (5 bases). The CDR3 has 15 residues. Germline loops: CDR1 SGHRS, CDR2 YFSETQ. Trimming pared 0 bases from V and 2 bases from J, leaving 10 bases between. CDR3 bases: TGCGCCAGCAGCTTGGGACAGAGCTTCACAGATACGCAGTATTTT. The encoded protein is CASSLGQSFTDTQYF.

The chain is built from TRBV6-6 and TRBJ2-7, with TRBD1 identical over 9 bases. The V segment lost 7 bases and the J segment 5 bases; nucleotides outside the gene matches: 6. This CDR3 has 13 residues. Germline V gene sequence: CDR1 MNHNY, CDR2 SVGAGI (reference sequence). CDR3 bases: TGTGCCAGCAATGGACAGGGGCGGGACGAGCAGTACTTC. Its translation is CASNGQGRDEQYF.

The genes are TRBV19 and TRBJ2-6; D not resolved. V lost 5 bases and J 0 bases, leaving 11 bases between the germline ends. CDR3 size: 16 residues. CDR1 and CDR2 (germline): LNHDA, SQIVND (reference sequence). The chain's CDR3 is CASSARGYSGANVLTF. The CDR3 coding sequence is TGTGCCAGTAGTGCCCGAGGATACTCTGGGGCCAACGTCCTGACTTTC. Variable domain in full (rest from reference TRBV19 and TRBJ2-6): DGGITQSPKYLFRKEGQNVTLSCEQNLNHDAMYWYRQDPGQGLRLIYYSQIVNDFQKGDIAEGYSVSREKKESFPLTVTSAQKNPTAFYLCASSARGYSGANVLTFGAGSRLTVL.

The rearrangement uses TRBV6-5 and TRBJ2-2, with 8 bases that match TRBD2. Germline trimming cut 10 bases from V and 6 bases from J; bases unmatched to any gene: 10. Germline V gene lookup returns CDR1 MNHEY and CDR2 SVGAGI. The CDR3 contains 14 residues. This CDR3 is CATRPGLVAGELFF. The CDR3 nucleotides read TGTGCCACCCGACCGGGACTAGTGGCCGGGGAGCTGTTTTTT.

The gene calls are TRBV6-1 and TRBJ1-2; 7 bases agree with TRBD1. Germline CDR1 and CDR2: MNHNS and SASEGT. CDR3 length: 13 residues. Germline trimming cut 6 bases from V and 2 bases from J; bases unmatched to any gene: 3. CDR3 residues: CASRDRMNYGYTF. The CDR3 coding sequence is TGTGCCAGCAGGGACAGGATGAACTATGGCTACACCTTC.

The V and J genes are TRBV7-9 and TRBJ2-5; D assignment may be TRBD1 or TRBD2 (6 bases each). The CDR3 has 14 amino acids. Germline CDR1 is SEHNR and CDR2 is FQNEAQ (reference sequence). The V end was cut by 5 bases, the J end by 4 bases, with 14 bases between. For the CDR3, the DNA is TGTGCCAGCAGCCTGGGCCGGGGGCGAGAGACCCAGTACTTC. It encodes CASSLGRGRETQYF.

J is TRBJ2-4 and V is TRBV6-1, with D perhaps TRBD2 (7 bases). This CDR3 has 15 residues. V was pared by 0 bases and J by 6 bases, with 12 bases between. Germline-derived CDR1 and CDR2 are MNHNS and SASEGT. The CDR3 nucleotides are TGTGCCAGCAGTGAAGCGGGGGGGGCGGCAAACATTCAGTACTTC. Amino acids: CASSEAGGAANIQYF.

The chain combines TRBV19 with TRBJ1-5; D is unresolved. This CDR3 region has 13 residues. Deletions cut 3 bases from V and 0 bases from J, with 3 bases between. Germline CDR1 and CDR2: LNHDA and SQIVND (reference sequence). The CDR3 coding sequence is TGTGCCAGTAGTATCAGTAGCAATCAGCCCCAGCATTTT. Amino acids: CASSISSNQPQHF.

The chain carries TRBV25-1 and TRBJ2-1, with D possibly called TRBD1 or TRBD2 (5 bases each). Trimming left V 5 bases short and J 5 bases short, with 10 bases between. The CDR3 contains 13 residues. The germline V gene encodes CDR1 MGHDK and CDR2 SYGVNS. The chain's CDR3 is CASSSRGDNEQFF. The CDR3 region has the DNA TGTGCCAGCAGTTCCCGAGGGGACAATGAGCAGTTCTTC.

The sample holds one count of this clone. The rearrangement uses TRBV7-9 and TRBJ2-3; TRBD1 agrees at 8 bases. The CDR3 loop spans 14 amino acids. Germline V gene data show CDR1 as SEHNR and CDR2 as FQNEAQ (reference sequence). V shed 1 base and J 5 bases; nucleotides not matched to a gene: 2. CDR3 nucleotides: TGTGCCAGCAGCTTAGGACAGGGGAGAGATACGCAGTATTTT. Translated, it gives CASSLGQGRDTQYF.

V and J are TRBV7-2 and TRBJ1-6; D is possibly TRBD1 (6 bases). V was trimmed by 5 bases and J by 9 bases, leaving 14 bases between them. CDR3 length equals 14 residues. Germline lookup yields CDR1 SGHTA and CDR2 FQGNSA. The CDR3 reads CASSPMGARSPLHF. DNA for the CDR3: TGTGCCAGCAGCCCGATGGGGGCCCGTTCACCCCTCCACTTT.

This chain joins TRBV28 and TRBJ1-1; D may be TRBD1 (5 bases). The CDR3 has 14 amino acids. V was pared by 2 bases and J by 1 base, with 8 bases between. The germline V gene encodes CDR1 MDHEN and CDR2 SYDVKM. This CDR3 is CASSLVGGNTEAFF. CDR3 coding DNA: TGTGCCAGCAGTTTAGTGGGGGGGAACACTGAAGCTTTCTTT.

This clone has more than one count but fewer than ten. The chain has TRBV6-1 and TRBJ2-1; 14 bases align to TRBD2. The germline CDR1 and CDR2 sequences are MNHNS and SASEGT. This CDR3 is built from 16 residues. V was clipped by 4 bases and J by 9 bases; unmatched bases: 8. The CDR3 DNA is TGTGCCAGCAGTGCAACCGGGACTAGCGGGAGCGGTGAGCAGTTCTTC. Translated, it gives CASSATGTSGSGEQFF.

The chain couples TRBV5-1 to TRBJ1-2; D is perhaps TRBD1 (6 bases). CDR1 and CDR2 from the germline V gene are SGHRS and YFSETQ. The V end lost 4 bases, the J end lost 2 bases, and 12 bases lay between the germline ends. The length of the CDR3 is 14 residues. CDR3 coding DNA: TGCGCCAGCAGCCCAGGTACAGGGAACTATGGCTACACCTTC. Amino acids: CASSPGTGNYGYTF.

The V gene is TRBV5-1, the J gene TRBJ2-6; TRBD1 matches 8 bases. CDR1 is SGHRS, CDR2 YFSETQ, per germline. Trimming removed 1 base from V and 2 bases from J; junction bases left unmatched: 5. The CDR3 is made up of 17 amino acids. The CDR3 is CASSLHLQGAGANVLTF. CDR3 nucleotide sequence: TGCGCCAGCAGCTTGCACCTACAGGGGGCTGGGGCCAACGTCCTGACTTTC. Filled out from reference TRBV5-1 and TRBJ2-6, the complete variable domain reads KAGVTQTPRYLIKTRGQQVTLSCSPISGHRSVSWYQQTPGQGLQFLFEYFSETQRNKGNFPGRFSGRQFSNSRSEMNVSTLELGDSALYLCASSLHLQGAGANVLTFGAGSRLTVL.

The V and J genes are TRBV10-3 and TRBJ2-4; possibly TRBD2 for D (5 bases). V gave up 3 bases and J gave up 10 bases, with 10 bases separating them. Germline V gene data show CDR1 as ENHRY and CDR2 as SYGVKD. The CDR3 is made up of 12 amino acids. The CDR3: CAISDSDGIQYF. The CDR3 bases are TGTGCCATCAGTGATAGCGACGGGATTCAGTACTTC.

The chain joins TRBV6-1 to TRBJ1-2, with D uncertain. V gave up 0 bases and J gave up 8 bases, with 10 bases separating them. The CDR3 covers 13 residues. Per germline, CDR1 MNHNS and CDR2 SASEGT. CDR3 nucleotide sequence: TGTGCCAGCAGTGAAGCGGCACGAGGCGGCTACACCTTC. It encodes CASSEAARGGYTF.

The chain links TRBV28 to TRBJ2-7; 11 bases are a match to TRBD1. Trimming cost V 6 bases and J 5 bases; bases outside gene matches: 12. CDR1 and CDR2 (germline): MDHEN, SYDVKM. This CDR3 is 16 amino acids long. CDR3 sequence: CASSASLGTGGHEQYF. In DNA form, the CDR3 reads TGTGCCAGCAGCGCCTCCCTAGGGACAGGGGGGCACGAGCAGTACTTC.

The V and J genes are TRBV19 and TRBJ1-1; 10 bases line up with TRBD1. Germline CDR1 reads LNHDA; CDR2 reads SQIVND (reference sequence). Trimming took 6 bases from V and 5 from J; bases not matched to a gene: 6. CDR3 size: 14 residues. Here the CDR3 reads CASSPGQGRTEAFF. The CDR3 bases are TGTGCCAGTAGCCCGGGACAGGGGAGGACTGAAGCTTTCTTT.

The chain couples TRBV6-1 to TRBJ2-5; D ambiguous. CDR1 is MNHNS, CDR2 SASEGT, per germline. The V gene lost 5 bases and the J gene lost 0 bases, with 13 bases spanning the gap. The length of the CDR3 is 15 residues. CDR3 DNA sequence: TGTGCCAGCAGTCCGCAACCAGCGTACCAAGAGACCCAGTACTTC. Translation: CASSPQPAYQETQYF.

This rearrangement joins TRBV5-6 to TRBJ2-5; D is unclear. Germline CDR1 SGHDT, CDR2 YYEEEE. CDR3 length: 17 amino acids. Trimming took 0 bases from V and 11 from J, leaving 26 bases between them. The CDR3 sequence is CASSLGLPGLGRNRQYF. In DNA, the CDR3 is TGTGCCAGCAGCTTGGGTTTACCGGGCCTCGGGCGGAACCGACAGTACTTC.

A few counts support this clone. V is TRBV7-8 and J is TRBJ1-2; 7 bases match TRBD1. V dropped 5 bases and J dropped 2; count of bases not matched to a gene: 14. CDR3 length: 17 amino acids. The V gene's germline CDR1 is SGHVS and CDR2 FQNEAQ. The CDR3 sequence is CASSPRRTGSSNYGYTF. In nucleotides, the CDR3 is TGTGCCAGCAGCCCACGCAGGACAGGCTCATCCAACTATGGCTACACCTTC.